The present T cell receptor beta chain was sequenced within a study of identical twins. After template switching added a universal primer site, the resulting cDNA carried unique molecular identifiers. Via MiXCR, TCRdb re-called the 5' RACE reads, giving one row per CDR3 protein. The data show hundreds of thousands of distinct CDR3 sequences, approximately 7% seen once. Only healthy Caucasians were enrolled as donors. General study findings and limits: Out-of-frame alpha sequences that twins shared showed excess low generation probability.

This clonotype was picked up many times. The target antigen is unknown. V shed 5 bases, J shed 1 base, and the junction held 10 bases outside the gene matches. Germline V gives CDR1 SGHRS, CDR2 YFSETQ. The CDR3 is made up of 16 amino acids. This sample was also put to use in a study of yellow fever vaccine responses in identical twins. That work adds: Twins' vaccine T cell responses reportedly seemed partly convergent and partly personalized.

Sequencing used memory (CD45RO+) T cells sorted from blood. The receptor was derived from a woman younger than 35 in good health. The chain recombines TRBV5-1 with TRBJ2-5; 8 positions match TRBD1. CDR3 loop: CASSFSGQGIQETQYF. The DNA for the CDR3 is TGCGCCAGCAGTTTTTCAGGACAGGGCATCCAAGAGACCCAGTACTTC.